This T cell receptor beta chain came from a study of early T cells in non-severe SARS-CoV-2 infection. The overall study: The study sequenced bulk RNA from unsorted whole blood, with chains unpaired.

Individual cDNA molecules were tagged with unique molecular identifiers, the study reported. TCRdb itself ran the 5' RACE reads through MiXCR, one entry per CDR3 protein. Of roughly 26,000 distinct CDR3 sequences in the sample, roughly 5.3% were seen once. Turning to this clonotype: Its specificity is not known.

Whole-study results and caveats: In VDJdb matching, anti-spike CD8 responses were favored while private and CD4 specificities went missing.

V was clipped by 8 bases and J by 0 bases; unmatched bases: 6. The CDR3 contains 14 residues. Per germline, CDR1 SNHLY and CDR2 FYNNEI. This sequence joins TRBV2 and TRBJ1-1, with 7 bases matching TRBD1. Sequencing input: whole blood. The sequence derives from an adult who was a healthcare worker with PCR-confirmed SARS-CoV-2 infection or an uninfected control (not recorded which). The CDR3 loop reads CASFTQGLNTEAFF. In DNA form, the CDR3 reads TGTGCCAGCTTTACACAGGGGTTGAACACTGAAGCTTTCTTT.